The entry that follows covers one T cell receptor (beta chain) sequence. This sample was taken from a study of cytomegalovirus exposure and HLA in healthy donors. The PCR had 60 Vbeta and 13 Jbeta primers. Produced via immunoSEQ multiplex PCR; TCRdb's table is partial and in-frame only. The table has 150,000 or so clones, about 70% seen once. The CDR3 length is 18 residues. V lost 5 bases and J lost 2; bases outside the gene matches: 12. The germline V gene encodes CDR1 MNHEY and CDR2 SMNVEV (reference sequence). The sequenced sample consisted of PBMCs. The chain joins TRBV27 to TRBJ2-6, with 7 bases aligning to TRBD1. The receptor's source is a man in his thirties or forties in good health and CMV-seropositive. CDR3 residues: CASSPTDRARTGANVLTF. In DNA form, the CDR3 reads TGTGCCAGCAGTCCCACCGACAGGGCGCGAACTGGGGCCAACGTCCTGACTTTC.